One sample yielded the 13 T cell receptor beta chains listed below, sequenced in a study of beta chain features in type 1 diabetes. Notes on the study in general: Type 1 diabetes patients had moderately but significantly shorter TCRB CDR3s in all four CD4+ subsets.

The sequenced template was cDNA made from the entire isolated RNA. Assay used: immunoSEQ multiplex PCR; TCRdb lists only in-frame clones, some missing. The sample contains 120,000 to 150,000 clones, approximately 13% of which appear only once. For these TCRs, the target antigens are not known. Sequencing used central memory CD4+ T cells from blood. These TCRs come from a man aged 18-30 years with type 1 diabetes.

A few counts support this clone. The rearrangement uses TRBV6-5 and TRBJ2-2; 7 bases agree with TRBD1. Germline CDR1 reads MNHEY; CDR2 reads SVGAGI. J gave up 5 bases and V 2 bases, and 2 bases lay outside the gene matches. The CDR3 sequence is 14 residues long. CDR3 residues: CASSYRGLTGELFF. The CDR3 coding sequence is TGTGCCAGCAGTTACAGGGGGCTAACCGGGGAGCTGTTTTTT.

The chain has TRBV7-3 and TRBJ2-1; 7 bases are shared with TRBD1. Germline CDR1 and CDR2: SGHTA and FQGTGA. The CDR3 runs to 13 residues. V gave up 5 bases and J gave up 5 bases; unmatched junction bases: 3. This chain's CDR3 is CASSKGTDNEQFF. The CDR3 coding sequence is TGTGCCAGCAGCAAGGGGACAGACAATGAGCAGTTCTTC.

This clone occurred many times. J is TRBJ2-1 and V is TRBV7-6, with unresolved D. Germline V CDR1 and CDR2: SGHVS, FNYEAQ. The CDR3 sequence is 12 residues long. V lost 5 bases and J 5 bases, leaving 7 bases between the germline ends. CDR3 DNA: TGTGCCAGCAGCCCATTCGACAATGAGCAGTTCTTC. Its protein product is CASSPFDNEQFF.

The CDR3 bases are TGTGCCAGCAGTTTATCGAACAGGCATGGCTACACCTTC. Residues: CASSLSNRHGYTF. This chain joins TRBV27 and TRBJ1-2, with D possibly TRBD1 on 5 matching bases. Germline assignment: CDR1 MNHEY and CDR2 SMNVEV (reference sequence). The CDR3 covers 13 residues. V lost 0 bases and J 6 bases, leaving 8 bases between the germline ends.

The J gene is TRBJ1-1, the V gene TRBV4-1; possible D gene TRBD1, 5 bases. From germline, CDR1 is MGHRA and CDR2 YSYEKL. Trimming removed 3 bases from V and 3 bases from J, with 11 bases in between. CDR3 size: 14 residues. CDR3 protein: CASSHPGRDTEAFF. CDR3 nucleotide sequence: TGCGCCAGCAGCCACCCGGGGCGGGACACTGAAGCTTTCTTT.

The chain has TRBV6-6 and TRBJ2-7; 8 positions agree with TRBD1. The V and J ends lost 7 bases and 2 bases, in that order; junction bases with no gene match: 7. This CDR3 comprises 14 residues. Germline-derived CDR1 and CDR2 are MNHNY and SVGAGI (reference sequence). DNA for the CDR3: TGTGCCAGCAACCCAAGGGACAGGCCCTACGAGCAGTACTTC. As protein: CASNPRDRPYEQYF.

This clone was observed a handful of times. The V and J genes are TRBV6-5 and TRBJ1-1; 7 bases are a match to TRBD1. From germline, CDR1 is MNHEY and CDR2 SVGAGI. This CDR3 has 15 residues. V shed 6 bases and J 2 bases; nucleotides not matched to a gene: 9. CDR3: CASSPATGANTEAFF. In DNA form, the CDR3 reads TGTGCCAGCAGCCCCGCCACAGGGGCCAACACTGAAGCTTTCTTT.

This chain joins TRBV30 and TRBJ1-5; tentatively, D is TRBD1 (6 bases). The CDR3 runs to 13 residues. V gave up 6 bases and J gave up 4 bases, with 13 bases separating them. The germline gives CDR1 GTSNPN, CDR2 SVGIG (reference sequence). The CDR3 reads CACSADSNQPQHF. The DNA of the CDR3 is TGTGCCTGTTCGGCGGACAGTAATCAGCCCCAGCATTTT.

Concerning this clone itself: This may be a read error: a much more frequent sequence differs by one nucleotide. Other DNA sequences from this sample encode an identical CDR3 as well. This chain connects TRBV27 to TRBJ2-5; D is unresolved. The CDR3 sequence is 11 residues long. The V and J ends lost 3 bases and 5 bases respectively, with 4 bases between them. CDR1 is MNHEY, CDR2 SMNVEV, per germline (reference sequence). CDR3: CASSLGETQYF. The CDR3 bases are TGTGCCAGCAGTTTGGGGGAGACCCAGTACTTC.

This chain uses TRBV20-1 with TRBJ2-1, with TRBD2 as a possible D gene (6 bases). Trimming stripped 5 bases from V and 9 bases from J, with 11 bases between. This CDR3 spans 11 amino acids. Per the germline V gene, CDR1 is DFQATT and CDR2 is SNEGSKA (reference sequence). The CDR3 nucleotides are TGCAGTGCTCCAACCGGGGGTGAGCAGTTCTTC. Its protein is CSAPTGGEQFF.

The rearrangement joins TRBV30 to TRBJ1-2; 7 nucleotides line up with TRBD1. J lost 5 bases, V lost 8 bases, and 14 bases had no gene match. Per germline, CDR1 GTSNPN and CDR2 SVGIG (reference sequence). CDR3 length: 14 amino acids. CDR3 sequence reads: CARTGRTDGYGYTF. CDR3 nucleotide sequence: TGTGCCCGGACAGGAAGAACGGACGGGTATGGCTACACCTTC.

This clone was seen a handful of times. This sequence joins TRBV9 and TRBJ1-2; D not resolved. Germline CDR1 is SGDLS and CDR2 is YYNGEE. The CDR3 runs to 13 residues. V lost 0 bases and J 4 bases, leaving 7 bases between the germline ends. The CDR3 DNA is TGTGCCAGCAGCGTAGCCCTATCCTATGGCTACACCTTC. Translation gives CASSVALSYGYTF.

A few counts support this clone. The rearrangement joins TRBV10-1 to TRBJ1-1; tentative D call: TRBD1 (5 bases). CDR3 size: 13 residues. Per the germline V gene, CDR1 is WNHNN and CDR2 is SYGVQD (reference sequence). With 7 bases removed from V and 7 bases from J, the gap between germline ends came to 16 bases. The CDR3 reads CASNREGDSEAFF. In DNA form, the CDR3 reads TGCGCCAGCAATCGAGAGGGAGACAGTGAAGCTTTCTTT.